These 19 T cell receptor beta chains originate from one sample sequenced in a study of blood T cell repertoires in COVID-19. The method was immunoSEQ multiplex PCR; TCRdb's version includes in-frame clones alone and lacks a portion of them. The sample lists tens of thousands of clones, approximately 86% occurring once. The specimen was peripheral blood. These receptors were collected from a man aged 40-50 years with acute or convalescent COVID-19.

This clone has a single count. V usage is TRBV5-6 and J usage is TRBJ1-2; TRBD1 matches at 7 bases. The CDR3 is 15 amino acids. V lost 4 bases, J lost 2 bases, and 8 bases stayed unmatched. Looked up from germline, CDR1 is SGHDT and CDR2 is YYEEEE. The CDR3: CASSRPTGINYGYTF. CDR3 sequence (DNA): TGTGCCAGCAGCCGTCCGACAGGGATAAACTATGGCTACACCTTC.

The chain links TRBV23-1 to TRBJ1-2; D is unresolved. TRBV23-1 is marked as an open reading frame, function uncertain. V was pared by 0 bases and J by 4 bases, with 12 bases between. The CDR3 spans 15 residues. The CDR3 DNA reads TGCGCCAGCAGTCAATCGTTCGGGGTAAGCTATGGCTACACCTTC. The encoded protein is CASSQSFGVSYGYTF.

The chain combines TRBV5-4 with TRBJ2-5, with 8 bases lining up with TRBD1. Germline V gene sequence: CDR1 SGHNT, CDR2 YYREEE (reference sequence). The V gene end was trimmed by 4 bases and the J gene end by 4 bases; junction bases not matched to a gene: 6. This CDR3 is 14 amino acids long. For the CDR3, the DNA is TGTGCCAGCAGCCTTGACAGGGGCAGAGAGACCCAGTACTTC. Translated, it gives CASSLDRGRETQYF.

The genes are TRBV11-2 and TRBJ2-7; 8 bases line up with TRBD1. Germline V CDR1 and CDR2: SGHAT, FQNNGV. Trimming removed 3 bases from V and 6 bases from J; junction bases left unmatched: 16. The CDR3 extends over 17 amino acids. CDR3 residues: CASSFDPARGRNGEQYF. CDR3 coding DNA: TGTGCCAGCAGCTTTGATCCGGCCAGGGGGCGGAATGGCGAGCAGTACTTC.

V gene TRBV6-5 combines with J gene TRBJ1-2; 7 bases are a match to TRBD1. J was trimmed by 0 bases and V by 6 bases; bases with no gene match: 7. The CDR3 runs to 15 residues. CDR1 MNHEY and CDR2 SVGAGI come from the germline V gene. The DNA for the CDR3 is TGTGCCAGCAGCACAAAACAGGGGCCTAACTATGGCTACACCTTC. Its protein is CASSTKQGPNYGYTF.

The gene calls are TRBV2 and TRBJ1-2, with unresolved D. The germline CDR1 and CDR2 sequences are SNHLY and FYNNEI. This CDR3 contains 14 residues. Trimming shortened V by 5 bases and J by 4 bases, and 14 bases separated the two germline ends. This CDR3 reads CASSPSPIVYGYTF. The CDR3 nucleotides read TGTGCCAGCAGTCCCTCCCCCATAGTCTATGGCTACACCTTC.

The chain recombines TRBV7-9 with TRBJ1-2; tentatively, D is TRBD1 (6 bases). Looked up from germline, CDR1 is SEHNR and CDR2 is FQNEAQ (reference sequence). The V end was cut by 5 bases, the J end by 8 bases, with 30 bases between. This CDR3 spans 18 amino acids. CDR3 loop: CASSRTAGGPPAGEGYTF. In DNA form, the CDR3 reads TGTGCCAGCAGCCGGACTGCGGGTGGACCCCCGGCAGGGGAAGGCTACACCTTC. The full variable domain, in which reference TRBV7-9 and TRBJ1-2 provide the parts outside the CDR3, is DTGVSQNPRHKITKRGQNVTFRCDPISEHNRLYWYRQTLGQGPEFLTYFQNEAQLEKSRLLSDRFSAERPKGSFSTLEIQRTEQGDSAMYLCASSRTAGGPPAGEGYTFGSGTRLTVV.

The chain combines TRBV9 with TRBJ1-2; D might be TRBD1 (5 bases). The CDR3 is made up of 14 amino acids. The V end lost 0 bases, the J end lost 4 bases, and 10 bases lay between the germline ends. Looked up from germline, CDR1 is SGDLS and CDR2 is YYNGEE. CDR3 protein: CASSVGAGSYGYTF. The DNA of the CDR3 is TGTGCCAGCAGCGTAGGGGCAGGGTCCTATGGCTACACCTTC.

The rearrangement uses TRBV7-6 and TRBJ2-1, with TRBD2 identical over 9 bases. The CDR3 extends over 16 amino acids. Germline V gene sequence: CDR1 SGHVS, CDR2 FNYEAQ. V was pared by 3 bases and J by 6 bases, with 9 bases of the junction left unmatched. The CDR3 region is CASSFPGTSLSNEQFF. CDR3 nucleotide sequence: TGTGCCAGCAGCTTCCCCGGGACTAGCTTGAGCAATGAGCAGTTCTTC.

The genes are TRBV12-3 or TRBV12-4 and TRBJ1-2; unclear D gene. V gave up 1 base and J gave up 8 bases, with 11 bases separating them. The CDR3 is 13 residues long. CDR3 coding DNA: TGTGCCAGCAGTTTAGGCCGTCGCGAGGGCTACACCTTC. Its protein product is CASSLGRREGYTF.

The chain links TRBV2 to TRBJ1-1; D remains ambiguous. Trimming pared 7 bases from V and 1 base from J, leaving 13 bases between. The CDR3 length is 14 residues. In germline, CDR1 is SNHLY, CDR2 FYNNEI. The DNA of the CDR3 is TGTGCCAGCACCGGGGAAAGGGCGAACACTGAAGCTTTCTTT. Its translation: CASTGERANTEAFF.

This clone was picked up one time. V gene TRBV11-1 combines with J gene TRBJ2-5; 8 bases agree with TRBD1. The CDR3 is 16 residues long. V shed 4 bases and J 4 bases; nucleotides not matched to a gene: 11. Germline-derived CDR1 and CDR2 are SGHAT and FQDESV (reference sequence). The CDR3 loop reads CASSWRTGSLGETQYF. The CDR3 coding sequence is TGTGCCAGCAGCTGGCGGACAGGGAGTTTGGGAGAGACCCAGTACTTC.

The chain recombines TRBV11-3 with TRBJ1-4, with a weak D call TRBD1 (6 bases). The germline V gene has CDR1 SGHNT and CDR2 YENEEA. The CDR3 extends over 16 amino acids. V was cut by 5 bases and J by 8 bases, with 21 bases left in between. The DNA for the CDR3 is TGTGCCAGCAGCCCGCGAAACAGACAGGTCGGAGAAAAACTGTTTTTT. It is translated as CASSPRNRQVGEKLFF. Full variable domain (missing parts from reference TRBV11-3 and TRBJ1-4): EAGVVQSPRYKIIEKKQPVAFWCNPISGHNTLYWYLQNLGQGPELLIRYENEEAVDDSQLPKDRFSAERLKGVDSTLKIQPAELGDSAVYLCASSPRNRQVGEKLFFGSGTQLSVL.

V usage is TRBV4-1 and J usage is TRBJ1-2; a possible D gene is TRBD1 (6 bases). The V end lost 0 bases, the J end lost 5 bases, and 22 bases lay between the germline ends. This CDR3 comprises 18 residues. Germline lookup yields CDR1 MGHRA and CDR2 YSYEKL. The CDR3, as DNA: TGCGCCAGCAGCCAAGAGGCGGCAGGGGTTCAACCTCCTTATGGCTACACCTTC. Translating gives CASSQEAAGVQPPYGYTF.

Concerning this clone itself: One end of the junction is discordant with germline, which a read error may explain. The J gene is TRBJ1-2, the V gene TRBV11-3, with unresolved D. The CDR3 is 13 amino acids. Germline-derived CDR1 and CDR2 are SGHNT and YENEEA. Here the CDR3 reads CASSLEGQLPGIF. The CDR3, as DNA: TGTGCCAGCAGCTTAGAAGGTCAGTTACCGGGGATCTTC.

This clone was counted only a few times. The chain links TRBV6-5 to TRBJ1-2; 9 bases match TRBD1. CDR1 is MNHEY, CDR2 SVGAGI, per germline. There are 14 residues in the CDR3. After removal of 6 bases from V and 7 bases from J, the junction contained 9 bases not matched to a gene. CDR3 coding DNA: TGTGCCAGCAGACCTCCGGGACAGGGTAGTGGCTACACCTTC. As protein: CASRPPGQGSGYTF.

The V call is TRBV28, the J call TRBJ2-1; D remains unclear. Trimming removed 5 bases at V and 7 bases at J, with 12 bases between. Germline CDR1 reads MDHEN; CDR2 reads SYDVKM. The CDR3 consists of 13 residues. The CDR3 is CASSPRKANEQFF. As DNA, the CDR3 is TGTGCCAGCAGTCCCCGCAAAGCGAATGAGCAGTTCTTC.

This chain links TRBV6-5 with TRBJ1-1; D might be TRBD1 (5 bases). Germline V CDR1 and CDR2: MNHEY, SVGAGI. This CDR3 is 14 amino acids long. V was clipped by 7 bases and J by 5 bases, with 17 bases between them. This chain's CDR3 is CASTKLGGGTEAFF. CDR3 DNA sequence: TGTGCCAGCACCAAGTTGGGGGGAGGTACTGAAGCTTTCTTT.

The CDR3 DNA reads as TGTGCCACCAGGGCTGGGAGGTTGGGAGAAGAGACCCAGTACTTC. It specifies CATRAGRLGEETQYF. The rearrangement joins TRBV24-1 to TRBJ2-5; possibly TRBD2 for D (6 bases). Germline V gives CDR1 KGHDR, CDR2 SFDVKD. V lost 7 bases and J lost 3, with 17 bases in between. The CDR3 extends over 15 amino acids.